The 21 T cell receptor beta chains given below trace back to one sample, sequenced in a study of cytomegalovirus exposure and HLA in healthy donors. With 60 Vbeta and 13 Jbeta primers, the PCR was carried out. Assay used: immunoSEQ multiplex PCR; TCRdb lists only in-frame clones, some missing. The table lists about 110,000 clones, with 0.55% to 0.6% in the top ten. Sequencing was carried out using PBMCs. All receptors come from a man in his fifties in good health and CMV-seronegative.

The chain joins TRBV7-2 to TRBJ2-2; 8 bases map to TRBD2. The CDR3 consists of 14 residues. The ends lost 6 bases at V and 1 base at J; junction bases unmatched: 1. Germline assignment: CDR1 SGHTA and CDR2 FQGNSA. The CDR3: CASRAGGNTGELFF. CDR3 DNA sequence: TGTGCCAGCAGGGCGGGGGGGAACACCGGGGAGCTGTTTTTT. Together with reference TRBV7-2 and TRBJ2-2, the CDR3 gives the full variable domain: GAGVSQSPSNKVTEKGKDVELRCDPISGHTALYWYRQSLGQGLEFLIYFQGNSAPDKSGLPSDRFSAERTGGSVSTLTIQRTQQEDSAVYLCASRAGGNTGELFFGEGSRLTVL.

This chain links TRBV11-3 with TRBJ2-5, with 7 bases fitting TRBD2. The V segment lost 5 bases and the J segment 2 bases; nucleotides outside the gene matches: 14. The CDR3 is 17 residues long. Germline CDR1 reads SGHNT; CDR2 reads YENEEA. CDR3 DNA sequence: TGTGCCAGCAGCGTAGGGGCCGGGCTAGCGGAACAAGAGACCCAGTACTTC. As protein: CASSVGAGLAEQETQYF.

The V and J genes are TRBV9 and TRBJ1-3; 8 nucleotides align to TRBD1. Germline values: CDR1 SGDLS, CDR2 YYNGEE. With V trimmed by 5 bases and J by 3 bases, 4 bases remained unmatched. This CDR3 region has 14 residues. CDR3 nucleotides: TGTGCCAGCAGTACAGGGGGGGTTGGAAACACCATATATTTT. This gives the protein CASSTGGVGNTIYF.

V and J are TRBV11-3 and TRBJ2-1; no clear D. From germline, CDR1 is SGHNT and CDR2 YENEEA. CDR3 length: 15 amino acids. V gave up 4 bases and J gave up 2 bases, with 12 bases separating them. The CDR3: CASSSVASTYNEQFF. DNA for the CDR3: TGTGCCAGCAGCTCTGTTGCGAGTACCTACAATGAGCAGTTCTTC.

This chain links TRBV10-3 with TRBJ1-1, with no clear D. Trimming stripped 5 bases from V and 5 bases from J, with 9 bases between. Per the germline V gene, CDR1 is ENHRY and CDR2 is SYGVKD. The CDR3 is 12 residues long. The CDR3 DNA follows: TGTGCCATCAGTAACGGGAATACTGAAGCTTTCTTT. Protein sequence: CAISNGNTEAFF.

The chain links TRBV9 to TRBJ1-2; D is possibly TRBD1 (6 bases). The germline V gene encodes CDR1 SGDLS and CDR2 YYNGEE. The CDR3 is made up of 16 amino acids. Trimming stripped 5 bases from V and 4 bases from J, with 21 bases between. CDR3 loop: CASSRGAVRTSYGYTF. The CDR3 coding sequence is TGTGCCAGCAGTCGGGGGGCAGTCAGAACCTCCTATGGCTACACCTTC.

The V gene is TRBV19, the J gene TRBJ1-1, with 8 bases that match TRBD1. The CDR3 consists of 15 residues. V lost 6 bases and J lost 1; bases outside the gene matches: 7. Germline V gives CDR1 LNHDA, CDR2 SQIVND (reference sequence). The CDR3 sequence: CASSPRQGQNTEAFF. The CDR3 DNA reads TGTGCCAGTAGCCCAAGACAGGGGCAGAACACTGAAGCTTTCTTT.

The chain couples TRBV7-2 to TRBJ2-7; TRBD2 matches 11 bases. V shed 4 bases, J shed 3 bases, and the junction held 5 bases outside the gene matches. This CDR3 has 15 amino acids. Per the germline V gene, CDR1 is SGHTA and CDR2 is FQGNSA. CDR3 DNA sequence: TGTGCCAGCAGCTCGCGACTAGCGGGAAACTACGAGCAGTACTTC. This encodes CASSSRLAGNYEQYF.

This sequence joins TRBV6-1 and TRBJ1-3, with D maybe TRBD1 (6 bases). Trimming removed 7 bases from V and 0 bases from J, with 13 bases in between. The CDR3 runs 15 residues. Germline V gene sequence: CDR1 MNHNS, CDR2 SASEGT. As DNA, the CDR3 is TGTGCCAGCAATTCAGGACAGTTCTCTGGAAACACCATATATTTT. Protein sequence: CASNSGQFSGNTIYF.

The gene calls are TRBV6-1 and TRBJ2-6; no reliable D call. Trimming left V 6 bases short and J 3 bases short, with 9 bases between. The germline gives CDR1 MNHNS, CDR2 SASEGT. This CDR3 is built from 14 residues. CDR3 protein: CASSPVIGANVLTF. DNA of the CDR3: TGTGCCAGCAGCCCAGTCATTGGGGCCAACGTCCTGACTTTC.

CDR3 residues: CAWSVSQGWNSNQPQHF. In DNA form, the CDR3 reads TGTGCCTGGAGTGTCAGCCAGGGGTGGAATAGCAATCAGCCCCAGCATTTT. This chain connects TRBV30 to TRBJ1-5, with D possibly TRBD1 on 6 matching bases. V lost 0 bases to trimming and J lost 0 bases, with 15 bases between them. Germline V CDR1 and CDR2: GTSNPN, SVGIG (reference sequence). This CDR3 region has 17 residues.

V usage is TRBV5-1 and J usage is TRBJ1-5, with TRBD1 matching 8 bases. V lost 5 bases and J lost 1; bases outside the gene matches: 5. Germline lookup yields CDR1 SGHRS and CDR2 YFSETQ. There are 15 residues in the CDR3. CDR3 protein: CASRPGQGSNQPQHF. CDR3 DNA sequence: TGCGCCAGCAGACCTGGACAGGGAAGCAATCAGCCCCAGCATTTT.

The CDR3 DNA reads as TGCGCCAGCAGCTTGGCTGACAGCTCCTACAATGAGCAGTTCTTC. Translation gives CASSLADSSYNEQFF. This chain links TRBV5-1 with TRBJ2-1, with a tentative D call TRBD1 (5 bases). Germline CDR1 is SGHRS and CDR2 is YFSETQ. The CDR3 is 15 residues long. The V end was cut by 0 bases, the J end by 0 bases, with 7 bases between.

CDR3 nucleotides: TGCGCCAGCAGCTTGGGGGATGCCGACCCGGGGGCCTACGAGCAGTACTTC. Its protein product is CASSLGDADPGAYEQYF. This chain joins TRBV5-1 and TRBJ2-7; D is possibly TRBD2 (6 bases). Germline assignment: CDR1 SGHRS and CDR2 YFSETQ. V was clipped by 0 bases and J by 2 bases, with 18 bases between them. This CDR3 spans 17 amino acids. The full variable domain, its missing parts supplied by reference TRBV5-1 and TRBJ2-7, is KAGVTQTPRYLIKTRGQQVTLSCSPISGHRSVSWYQQTPGQGLQFLFEYFSETQRNKGNFPGRFSGRQFSNSRSEMNVSTLELGDSALYLCASSLGDADPGAYEQYFGPGTRLTVT.

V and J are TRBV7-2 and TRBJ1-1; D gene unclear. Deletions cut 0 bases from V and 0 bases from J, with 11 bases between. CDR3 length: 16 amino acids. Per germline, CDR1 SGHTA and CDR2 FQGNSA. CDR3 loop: CASSLALAVMNTEAFF. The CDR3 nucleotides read TGTGCCAGCAGCTTAGCATTGGCGGTTATGAACACTGAAGCTTTCTTT.

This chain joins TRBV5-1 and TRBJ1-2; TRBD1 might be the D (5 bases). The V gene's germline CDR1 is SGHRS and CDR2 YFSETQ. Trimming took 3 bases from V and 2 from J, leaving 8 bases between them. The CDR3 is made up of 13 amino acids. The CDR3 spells CASSSRVNYGYTF. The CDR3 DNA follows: TGCGCCAGCAGCTCCAGGGTCAACTATGGCTACACCTTC.

The CDR3 sequence: CASSAGPGIEQFF. The CDR3 DNA follows: TGTGCCAGCAGCGCGGGTCCGGGGATTGAGCAGTTCTTC. This rearrangement joins TRBV9 to TRBJ2-1, with D possibly matching TRBD2 (5 bases). The CDR3 loop spans 13 amino acids. Deletions cut 3 bases from V and 9 bases from J, with 13 bases between. Germline CDR1 and CDR2: SGDLS and YYNGEE.

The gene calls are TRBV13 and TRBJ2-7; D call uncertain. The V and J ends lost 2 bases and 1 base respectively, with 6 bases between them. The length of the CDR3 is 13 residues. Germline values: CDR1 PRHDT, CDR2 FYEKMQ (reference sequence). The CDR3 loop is CASSLRGSYEQYF. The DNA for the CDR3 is TGTGCCAGCAGCTTACGCGGATCCTACGAGCAGTACTTC.

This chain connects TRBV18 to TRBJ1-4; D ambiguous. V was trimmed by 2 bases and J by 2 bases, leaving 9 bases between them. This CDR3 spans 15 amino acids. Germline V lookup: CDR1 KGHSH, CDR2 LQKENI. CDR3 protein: CASSPEGTTNEKLFF. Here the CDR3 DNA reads TGTGCCAGCTCACCAGAGGGTACTACTAATGAAAAACTGTTTTTT.

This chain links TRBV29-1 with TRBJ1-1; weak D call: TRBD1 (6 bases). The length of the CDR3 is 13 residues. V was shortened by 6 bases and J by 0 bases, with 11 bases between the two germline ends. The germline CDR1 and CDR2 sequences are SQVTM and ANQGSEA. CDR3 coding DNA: TGCAGCGTCAAACAGGGAATGAACACTGAAGCTTTCTTT. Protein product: CSVKQGMNTEAFF. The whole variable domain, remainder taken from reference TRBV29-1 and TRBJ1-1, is SAVISQKPSRDICQRGTSLTIQCQVDSQVTMMFWYRQQPGQSLTLIATANQGSEATYESGFVIDKFPISRPNLTFSTLTVSNMSPEDSSIYLCSVKQGMNTEAFFGQGTRLTVV.

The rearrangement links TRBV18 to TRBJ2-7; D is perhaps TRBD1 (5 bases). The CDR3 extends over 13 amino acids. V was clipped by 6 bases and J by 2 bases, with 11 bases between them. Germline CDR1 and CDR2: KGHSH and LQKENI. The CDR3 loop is CASSTGIAYEQYF. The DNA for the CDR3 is TGTGCCAGCTCCACAGGTATCGCCTACGAGCAGTACTTC.